The next 13 T cell receptor beta chains were all read from a single sample in a study of blood T cells in healthy people across ages. Alongside a J-beta primer mix, a sample-barcoded 5' primer served in a second PCR lasting about 7 to 12 cycles. TCRdb fed the 5' RACE reads into MiXCR, producing one record per CDR3 protein. Among some 1.5 million distinct CDR3 sequences, 35% to 45% were seen once, and the ten largest hold approximately 4%. Sample: blood. The source is a woman aged 18 to 35 in good health.

A few counts support this clonotype. The chain uses TRBV29-1 and TRBJ1-1, with D unresolved. V was pared by 4 bases and J by 5 bases, with 11 bases between. The CDR3 consists of 12 residues. The V gene's germline CDR1 is SQVTM and CDR2 ANQGSEA. CDR3 sequence reads: CSVVGSFTEAFF. The CDR3 DNA is TGCAGCGTTGTCGGTTCCTTTACTGAAGCTTTCTTT.

This clonotype was seen only a few times. The chain joins TRBV29-1 to TRBJ2-1, with 11 bases identical to TRBD2. The V and J ends lost 6 bases and 9 bases, in that order; junction bases with no gene match: 10. CDR3 size: 14 residues. Germline CDR1 is SQVTM and CDR2 is ANQGSEA. CDR3 bases: TGCAGCGTCATAGCGGGAGGGGGTTCTGTTGAGCAGTTCTTC. As protein: CSVIAGGGSVEQFF.

The gene calls are TRBV6-5 and TRBJ1-5, with TRBD1 identical over 9 bases. This CDR3 is 20 amino acids long. CDR1 is MNHEY, CDR2 SVGAGI, per germline. After removal of 0 bases from V and 7 bases from J, the junction contained 19 bases not matched to a gene. CDR3: CASSYSSFPRQGGLGQPQHF. CDR3 coding DNA: TGTGCCAGCAGTTACTCATCCTTTCCACGACAGGGGGGCTTAGGGCAGCCCCAGCATTTT.

This clonotype was seen just once. The chain links TRBV7-8 to TRBJ1-5; 12 bases are a match to TRBD1. The CDR3 contains 19 residues. The junction had 9 bases not matched to a gene; V was cut back by 1 base and J by 2 bases. Germline V CDR1 and CDR2: SGHVS, FQNEAQ. The CDR3 sequence: CASSLVGTGGVRGNQPQHF. The DNA of the CDR3 is TGTGCCAGCAGCTTAGTCGGGACAGGGGGCGTCCGGGGCAATCAGCCCCAGCATTTT.

V and J are TRBV11-1 and TRBJ2-7; D gene uncertain. Germline-derived CDR1 and CDR2 are SGHAT and FQDESV (reference sequence). The V gene lost 2 bases and the J gene lost 2 bases, with 7 bases spanning the gap. The CDR3 spans 13 residues. In nucleotides, the CDR3 is TGTGCCAGCAGCTTAACAGAGGCCTACGAGCAGTACTTC. The encoded protein is CASSLTEAYEQYF.

About this clonotype itself: This may stem from a read error, because a much larger clone lies one nucleotide away. The chain couples TRBV20-1 to TRBJ1-2; the match to TRBD1 covers 7 bases. The V gene's germline CDR1 is DFQATT and CDR2 SNEGSKA (reference sequence). This CDR3 has 11 amino acids. J lost 13 bases, V lost 6 bases, and 11 bases had no gene match. The CDR3 nucleotides read TGCAGTGCCCGACAGGGTCTTAGCTGCACCTTC. This sequence encodes CSARQGLSCTF.

J is TRBJ2-3 and V is TRBV12-3 or TRBV12-4; 12 bases are shared with TRBD2. The trim removed 2 bases at V and 3 bases at J, leaving 3 bases unmatched. This CDR3 is built from 16 residues. CDR3 sequence: CASSLLAGGQTDTQYF. Here the CDR3 DNA reads TGTGCCAGCAGTTTACTAGCGGGGGGGCAGACAGATACGCAGTATTTT.

The CDR3 sequence: CSVEGQAEEYEQYF. CDR3 nucleotides: TGCAGCGTTGAAGGTCAAGCAGAGGAATACGAGCAGTACTTC. V is TRBV29-1 and J is TRBJ2-7; no firm D call. The V gene lost 1 base and the J gene lost 4 bases, with 14 bases spanning the gap. The CDR3 is made up of 14 amino acids. Germline CDR1 reads SQVTM; CDR2 reads ANQGSEA.

This clonotype was seen repeatedly, ten times or more. The chain combines TRBV4-3 with TRBJ2-2, with TRBD2 identical over 10 bases. This CDR3 is built from 16 residues. After removal of 0 bases from V and 7 bases from J, the junction contained 5 bases not matched to a gene. The V gene's germline CDR1 is LGHNA and CDR2 YSLEER. The CDR3 DNA is TGCGCCAGCAGCCAAGATCCCCCTAGCGGGAGCGGGGAGCTGTTTTTT. This gives the protein CASSQDPPSGSGELFF.

The rearrangement joins TRBV10-2 to TRBJ2-1; 9 bases map to TRBD2. The CDR3 runs to 15 residues. Germline lookup yields CDR1 WSHSY and CDR2 SAAADI. The J segment lost 9 bases and the V segment lost 7 bases, leaving 13 bases of the junction unmatched. The CDR3 sequence is CASKIAGEGRGEQFF. The CDR3 nucleotides are TGCGCCAGCAAAATAGCGGGAGAGGGAAGGGGTGAGCAGTTCTTC.

This chain connects TRBV5-1 to TRBJ2-4; D is unresolved. The DNA end lines up better with TRBJ2-7; the J call may be wrong. The CDR3 has 13 residues. Germline lookup yields CDR1 SGHRS and CDR2 YFSETQ. The CDR3 DNA reads as TGCGCCAGCAGGGACCCCTTAAAGTACGAGCAGTACTTC. Translation: CASRDPLKYEQYF.

This chain's CDR3 is CASSYGLAPDTQYF. The CDR3 coding sequence is TGCGCCAGCAGCTACGGACTGGCCCCAGATACGCAGTATTTT. The rearrangement joins TRBV5-1 to TRBJ2-3, with D maybe TRBD2 (5 bases). Germline loops: CDR1 SGHRS, CDR2 YFSETQ. This CDR3 has 14 amino acids. V was trimmed by 3 bases and J by 4 bases, leaving 12 bases between them.

This chain joins TRBV12-5 and TRBJ1-2; tentatively, D is TRBD1 (5 bases). The germline V gene has CDR1 LGHNT and CDR2 FRNRAP. Trimming took 0 bases from V and 4 from J, leaving 15 bases between them. The CDR3 is made up of 16 amino acids. The CDR3 DNA reads TGTGCTAGTGGTTTGGTGGTCGGGGGTCCAATCTATGGCTACACCTTC. Residues: CASGLVVGGPIYGYTF.